This T cell receptor beta chain derives from a study of Ad26.COV2.S vaccination and SARS-CoV-2 variants. This clone was seen once. Repertoires were generated with immunoSEQ multiplex PCR, while TCRdb's copy carries only in-frame clones and drops some. The sample consists of a few hundred thousand clones, more than 75% of them appearing once. This CDR3 contains 16 residues. Per the germline V gene, CDR1 is KGHSH and CDR2 is LQKENI. V lost 2 bases to trimming and J lost 4 bases; unmatched junction nucleotides: 9. The treatment denotes: around 19 received Ad26.COV2.S at low or high dose, single or two shots; about 5 received placebo; per-sample allocation not given. Collection of samples fell on day 63 after the first vaccine or placebo injection.

V gene TRBV18 combines with J gene TRBJ1-1; 8 bases are shared with TRBD1. The specimen comprised peripheral blood, sampled in a trial of Ad26.COV2.S vaccine versus placebo. This clonotype was sampled from a person aged 18-65 years who received the Ad26.COV2.S COVID-19 vaccine or a placebo. The CDR3 DNA sequence: TGTGCCAGCTCACCAGAGGCAGGGGGCGCCTCCACTGAAGCTTTCTTT. It is translated as CASSPEAGGASTEAFF.